These T cell receptor beta chains were read from a single sample in a study of T cell responses to AZD1222 COVID-19 vaccine. Profiled with immunoSEQ multiplex PCR; TCRdb holds only in-frame clones, not every one. The repertoire holds about 180,000 clones, with approximately 94% as singletons. The source was peripheral blood, collected 28 days after the second AZD1222 dose. The origin of the receptors is an adult who received the AZD1222 COVID-19 vaccine. Both conserved end residues are part of each CDR3. A D gene is named only where the DNA matches it firmly. Clone size, where shown, is once, few, many, or a class for clones that have expanded.

d_gene	j_gene	v_gene	abundance	CDR3nt	CDR3aa
-	TRBJ2-5	TRBV6-2/TRBV6-3	-	TGTGCCAGCAGTTACTCGAGGACTGGGGGGAGCCAAGAGACCCAGTACTTC	CASSYSRTGGSQETQYF
TRBD1	TRBJ1-1	TRBV18	-	TGTGCCAGCTCACCACCAATGAGGACAGGGAGAGAAGCTTTCTTT	CASSPPMRTGREAFF
-	TRBJ1-3	TRBV11-2	-	TGTGCCAGCAGCTTAGAGAGAACTGGAAACACCATATATTTT	CASSLERTGNTIYF
TRBD2	TRBJ2-3	TRBV5-6	-	TGTGCCAGCAGCTTGGGGCTAGCGGGCACAGATACGCAGTATTTT	CASSLGLAGTDTQYF
-	TRBJ1-5	TRBV27	once	TGTGCCAGCAGTTTCCGGGACCCCTTAAGAAGCAATCAGCCCCAGCATTTT	CASSFRDPLRSNQPQHF
-	TRBJ1-1	TRBV18	-	TGTGCCAGCGTCCATAGGGAACTGAACACTGAAGCTTTCTTT	CASVHRELNTEAFF
TRBD2	TRBJ2-7	TRBV7-2	-	TGTGCCAGCAGCTCGGGACTAGGCTCCGAGCAGTACTTC	CASSSGLGSEQYF
TRBD2	TRBJ2-1	TRBV2	-	TGTGCCAGCAGTGAATTGGGACTAGCGGGGCTCTACAATGAGCAGTTCTTC	CASSELGLAGLYNEQFF
-	TRBJ1-1	TRBV7-9	-	TGTGCCAGCAGCTTAGTCCGGGGTACGAGTACTGAAGCTTTCTTT	CASSLVRGTSTEAFF
-	TRBJ1-2	TRBV30	-	TGTGCCTGGATGGTGTCGGGGCGGGGCTACACCTTC	CAWMVSGRGYTF
TRBD2	TRBJ2-7	TRBV7-9	-	TGTGCCAGCAGCTCTCCGGGACTAGCGGGACTGTATACCTACGAGCAGTACTTC	CASSSPGLAGLYTYEQYF
-	TRBJ1-1	TRBV21-1	-	TGTGCCAGCAGCAAAGCTAAACTCAGACGGGGAGTGAACACTGAAGCTTTCTTT	CASSKAKLRRGVNTEAFF
-	TRBJ2-5	TRBV11-1	-	TGTGCCAGCAGCAAACATTGGGGGAAACAAGAGACCCAGTACTTC	CASSKHWGKQETQYF
-	TRBJ1-2	TRBV29-1	-	TGCAGCGTTGGGGAGGGACTTGGCTACACCTTC	CSVGEGLGYTF
-	TRBJ2-1	TRBV21-1	-	TGTGCCAGTAGGGAGGGACTAGCGGGAGGTTGTGAGCAGTTCTTC	CASREGLAGGCEQFF
TRBD1	TRBJ1-6	TRBV7-2	once	TGTGCCAGCAGCGTGGACAGGGAAGTAGGAAATTCACCCCTCCACTTT	CASSVDREVGNSPLHF